A selection of T cell receptor beta chains follows, all from one sample in a study of CD8 T cells in Susac syndrome. TCRdb re-derived calls from the immunoSEQ multiplex PCR reads in MiXCR, one entry per CDR3 protein. The repertoire holds 100,000 or so distinct CDR3 sequences, roughly 90% seen once, with roughly 0.12% in the top ten. The specimen was CD8+ T cells from PBMCs. These receptors originate from a human donor in good health. Both conserved end residues are part of each CDR3. The D gene is left open where the match is weak. Only some rows state a clone size, as once, few, many or a class for expanded clones.

clone size | J gene | CDR3 length | V gene | D gene | CDR3 protein | CDR3 DNA
- | TRBJ1-1 | 13 | TRBV29-1 | - | CSVRMGQNTEAFF | TGCAGCGTTCGGATGGGTCAGAACACTGAAGCTTTCTTT
- | TRBJ1-5 | 13 | TRBV27 | - | CASSGGFNQPQHF | TGTGCCAGCAGTGGGGGCTTTAATCAGCCCCAGCATTTT
once | TRBJ1-3 | 12 | TRBV6-6 | - | CASNPSGNTIYF | TGTGCCAGCAACCCGTCTGGAAACACCATATATTTT
- | TRBJ2-3 | 13 | TRBV7-3 | - | CASSLNKGDTQYF | TGTGCCAGCAGCTTAAATAAAGGGGATACGCAGTATTTT
once | TRBJ1-4 | 12 | TRBV12-3/TRBV12-4 | - | CASRPLGEKLFF | TGTGCCAGCAGGCCTTTGGGCGAAAAACTGTTTTTT
- | TRBJ1-5 | 18 | TRBV15 | - | CATSRVPRNTYSNQPQHF | TGTGCCACCAGCAGAGTCCCCAGGAACACTTATAGCAATCAGCCCCAGCATTTT
- | TRBJ1-4 | 14 | TRBV5-6 | TRBD1 | CASSSTGSNEKLFF | TGTGCCAGCAGTTCGACAGGGAGTAATGAAAAACTGTTTTTT
- | TRBJ2-1 | 17 | TRBV7-9 | TRBD2 | CASSPGLAGASYNEQFF | TGTGCCAGCAGCCCAGGACTAGCGGGAGCGTCCTACAATGAGCAGTTCTTC
few | TRBJ2-7 | 14 | TRBV7-9 | - | CASSPEGVGYEQYF | TGTGCCAGCAGCCCGGAGGGGGTCGGCTACGAGCAGTACTTC
- | TRBJ2-7 | 14 | TRBV7-2 | TRBD2 | CASSFPGGYREQYF | TGTGCCAGCAGCTTTCCCGGGGGGTACCGCGAGCAGTACTTC
- | TRBJ1-5 | 13 | TRBV12-3/TRBV12-4 | - | CASLDEGNQPQHF | TGTGCCAGCCTGGATGAAGGGAATCAGCCCCAGCATTTT
- | TRBJ2-1 | 15 | TRBV5-1 | TRBD2 | CASSFGLAGGDEQFF | TGCGCCAGCAGCTTTGGACTAGCGGGAGGTGATGAGCAGTTCTTC
- | TRBJ2-7 | 12 | TRBV3-1 | - | CASSQEDYEQYF | TGTGCCAGCAGCCAAGAAGACTACGAGCAGTACTTC
- | TRBJ2-1 | 13 | TRBV29-1 | TRBD2 | CSGLAGGSGEQFF | TGCAGCGGACTAGCGGGAGGGAGTGGTGAGCAGTTCTTC
- | TRBJ2-7 | 15 | TRBV5-1 | TRBD2 | CASSPGGSGSYEQYF | TGCGCCAGCAGCCCGGGGGGTAGCGGCTCCTACGAGCAGTACTTC
- | TRBJ1-2 | 15 | TRBV6-2/TRBV6-3 | TRBD1 | CASSYGQGNVYGYTF | TGTGCCAGCAGTTACGGACAGGGGAATGTCTATGGCTACACCTTC
- | TRBJ1-3 | 15 | TRBV4-2 | - | CASSPDGEAGNTIYF | TGTGCCAGCAGCCCCGACGGTGAGGCTGGAAACACCATATATTTT
- | TRBJ2-7 | 11 | TRBV30 | - | CAWSHLAEQYF | TGTGCCTGGAGTCATCTGGCTGAGCAGTACTTC
once | TRBJ2-7 | 15 | TRBV19 | - | CASSIALTGAYEQYF | TGTGCCAGTAGTATCGCCCTGACAGGCGCCTACGAGCAGTACTTC
- | TRBJ2-5 | 13 | TRBV20-1 | - | CSASSSTKETQYF | TGCAGTGCTAGCTCTAGCACGAAAGAGACCCAGTACTTC
few | TRBJ2-7 | 12 | TRBV2 | - | CASSSDSYEQYF | TGTGCCAGCAGTAGTGACAGCTACGAGCAGTACTTC
- | TRBJ2-1 | 17 | TRBV6-1 | TRBD2 | CASSASWGLADNDEQFF | TGTGCCAGCAGTGCGTCCTGGGGACTAGCGGACAACGATGAGCAGTTCTTC
- | TRBJ1-5 | 12 | TRBV7-2 | - | CASSLGLEPQHF | TGTGCCAGCAGCTTAGGACTAGAGCCCCAGCATTTT
- | TRBJ2-3 | 18 | TRBV12-3/TRBV12-4 | TRBD1 | CASSSLGPGTGGIDTQYF | TGTGCCAGCAGTTCCTTGGGGCCCGGGACAGGGGGCATAGATACGCAGTATTTT
- | TRBJ2-2 | 19 | TRBV10-3 | TRBD2 | CAISESGTSGTPVAGERFF | TGTGCCATCAGTGAGTCCGGGACTAGCGGAACTCCTGTGGCCGGGGAGCGGTTTTTT
- | TRBJ2-7 | 14 | TRBV29-1 | - | CSASLAPRSYEQYF | TGCAGCGCCTCGCTAGCGCCAAGGTCCTACGAGCAGTACTTC
- | TRBJ1-2 | 14 | TRBV2 | TRBD1 | CASVRGQGANGYTF | TGTGCCAGCGTTAGGGGACAGGGGGCTAATGGCTACACCTTC
once | TRBJ2-3 | 15 | TRBV20-1 | TRBD2 | CSARSPSGSTDTQYF | TGCAGTGCTAGATCACCTAGCGGGAGCACAGATACGCAGTATTTT
- | TRBJ2-5 | 15 | TRBV20-1 | - | CSARDGASPQETQYF | TGCAGTGCTAGAGATGGGGCTAGCCCACAAGAGACCCAGTACTTC
once | TRBJ1-1 | 19 | TRBV19 | - | CASSRSGNRPTVRNTEAFF | TGTGCCAGTAGTAGATCGGGTAATCGACCGACAGTAAGGAACACTGAAGCTTTCTTT
- | TRBJ1-5 | 14 | TRBV7-2 | - | CASSSTNGNQPQHF | TGTGCCAGCAGCTCGACGAACGGCAATCAGCCCCAGCATTTT